Each of the 18 T cell receptor beta chains below was sequenced from the same sample in a study of T cell responses to AZD1222 COVID-19 vaccine. Here immunoSEQ multiplex PCR was the method, and the copy in TCRdb shows in-frame clones only, minus some. Of 150,000 to 200,000 clones in the sample, 80% to 90% were seen once. Material: peripheral blood, obtained on day 0 of AZD1222 vaccination. These receptors were collected from an adult in good health.

The chain links TRBV28 to TRBJ2-3, with TRBD1 matching over 11 bases. The germline gives CDR1 MDHEN, CDR2 SYDVKM. The CDR3 length is 15 residues. V shed 5 bases, J shed 2 bases, and the junction held 3 bases outside the gene matches. The CDR3 is CASSGTGGLTDTQYF. CDR3 DNA sequence: TGTGCCAGCAGTGGGACAGGGGGGCTCACAGATACGCAGTATTTT. Drawing the rest from reference TRBV28 and TRBJ2-3, the complete variable domain is DVKVTQSSRYLVKRTGEKVFLECVQDMDHENMFWYRQDPGLGLRLIYFSYDVKMKEKGDIPEGYSVSREKKERFSLILESASTNQTSMYLCASSGTGGLTDTQYFGPGTRLTVL.

The chain is built from TRBV29-1 and TRBJ1-1; TRBD1 aligns across 9 bases. The CDR3 loop spans 12 amino acids. Trimming took 7 bases from V and 6 from J; bases not matched to a gene: 6. The V gene's germline CDR1 is SQVTM and CDR2 ANQGSEA. The CDR3 coding sequence is TGCAGCGCGGGACAGGGTAAACCTGAAGCTTTCTTT. Its protein is CSAGQGKPEAFF.

The chain combines TRBV6-6 with TRBJ2-3; 7 bases line up with TRBD1. CDR1 MNHNY and CDR2 SVGAGI come from the germline V gene (reference sequence). The CDR3 runs to 13 residues. The J segment lost 1 base and the V segment lost 6 bases, leaving 1 base of the junction unmatched. CDR3 loop: CASRTGGTDTQYF. CDR3 DNA sequence: TGTGCCAGCAGAACAGGGGGCACAGATACGCAGTATTTT.

This rearrangement joins TRBV6-4 to TRBJ1-1; 7 nucleotides match TRBD1. This CDR3 spans 9 amino acids. Trimming cost V 9 bases and J 11 bases; bases outside gene matches: 3. Germline CDR1 and CDR2: MRHNA and SNTAGT. CDR3 sequence: CARYRGAFF. CDR3 sequence (DNA): TGTGCCAGATACAGGGGTGCTTTCTTT.

The J gene is TRBJ1-5, the V gene TRBV5-6; D call uncertain. This CDR3 has 13 amino acids. Trimming took 0 bases from V and 5 from J, leaving 6 bases between them. Germline CDR1 SGHDT, CDR2 YYEEEE. The CDR3 spells CASSLAGDQPQHF. Written as DNA, the CDR3 is TGTGCCAGCAGCTTGGCCGGCGATCAGCCCCAGCATTTT.

The chain recombines TRBV29-1 with TRBJ2-5; D remains ambiguous. The CDR3 consists of 14 residues. CDR1 is SQVTM and CDR2 is ANQGSEA in the germline V gene. V was clipped by 0 bases and J by 1 base, with 9 bases between them. As DNA, the CDR3 is TGCAGCGTTGAAGATTCCACTTCCCAAGAGACCCAGTACTTC. Translated, it gives CSVEDSTSQETQYF.

This rearrangement joins TRBV29-1 to TRBJ2-5; tentatively, D is TRBD2 (7 bases). The V end lost 4 bases, the J end lost 2 bases, and 11 bases lay between the germline ends. This CDR3 has 13 residues. Germline CDR1 and CDR2: SQVTM and ANQGSEA. Here the CDR3 reads CSVGRGGQETQYF. The CDR3 coding sequence is TGCAGCGTTGGGAGGGGGGGACAAGAGACCCAGTACTTC. The variable domain in full, completed from reference TRBV29-1 and TRBJ2-5, reads SAVISQKPSRDICQRGTSLTIQCQVDSQVTMMFWYRQQPGQSLTLIATANQGSEATYESGFVIDKFPISRPNLTFSTLTVSNMSPEDSSIYLCSVGRGGQETQYFGPGTRLLVL.

The V call is TRBV19, the J call TRBJ2-1; tentative D call: TRBD2 (5 bases). CDR1 is LNHDA and CDR2 is SQIVND in the germline V gene (reference sequence). This CDR3 spans 13 amino acids. V was clipped by 3 bases and J by 6 bases, with 9 bases between them. Here the CDR3 DNA reads TGTGCCAGTAGTATTTTAGCGTTCAATGAGCAGTTCTTC. It encodes CASSILAFNEQFF.

V and J are TRBV5-1 and TRBJ1-1; the D is unclear. Trimming shortened V by 4 bases and J by 0 bases, and 16 bases separated the two germline ends. The CDR3 covers 16 residues. Germline CDR1 is SGHRS and CDR2 is YFSETQ. CDR3 sequence reads: CASSVPDGSMNTEAFF. DNA for the CDR3: TGCGCCAGCAGCGTGCCGGACGGGAGTATGAACACTGAAGCTTTCTTT.

The V and J genes are TRBV28 and TRBJ1-3, with 9 bases fitting TRBD1. CDR1 and CDR2 (germline): MDHEN, SYDVKM. With 6 bases clipped from V and 1 base from J, the junction kept 13 bases outside the gene matches. The CDR3 covers 18 residues. The DNA for the CDR3 is TGTGCCAGCAGAAACAGGGGGCAACGGCGTCTGTCTGGAAACACCATATATTTT. Translated, it gives CASRNRGQRRLSGNTIYF.

This clone has only one observation. Here the CDR3 reads CASGLVPYNEQFF. In DNA form, the CDR3 reads TGTGCTAGTGGTTTGGTACCGTACAATGAGCAGTTCTTC. The chain has TRBV12-5 and TRBJ2-1; D unresolved. V shed 0 bases and J shed 4 bases, with 4 bases lying between them. The germline gives CDR1 LGHNT, CDR2 FRNRAP. This CDR3 region has 13 residues.

V and J are TRBV15 and TRBJ2-5; 7 positions match TRBD2. V was pared by 4 bases and J by 5 bases, with 4 bases of the junction left unmatched. CDR3 length: 13 residues. Germline V gene lookup returns CDR1 LNHNV and CDR2 YYDKDF (reference sequence). The CDR3 nucleotides read TGTGCCACCAGCAACGGGGGGACGGAGACCCAGTACTTC. Protein product: CATSNGGTETQYF.

This clone was detected only once. This sequence joins TRBV28 and TRBJ1-4; no clear D gene. V shed 4 bases and J shed 0 bases, with 9 bases lying between them. CDR3 length equals 15 residues. From germline, CDR1 is MDHEN and CDR2 SYDVKM. The CDR3 region is CASSSPSPTNEKLFF. The CDR3 DNA follows: TGTGCCAGCAGTTCACCCTCACCAACTAATGAAAAACTGTTTTTT.

This chain joins TRBV5-3 and TRBJ1-1; 8 nucleotides line up with TRBD1. TRBV5-3 is an open reading frame whose function is uncertain. J gave up 5 bases and V 4 bases, and 7 bases lay outside the gene matches. The CDR3 covers 14 residues. CDR3: CARSQDRVSTEAFF. CDR3 bases: TGTGCCAGAAGCCAGGACAGGGTATCGACTGAAGCTTTCTTT.

This rearrangement joins TRBV4-1 to TRBJ1-2, with D possibly TRBD1 on 5 matching bases. Trimming took 4 bases from V and 2 from J, leaving 14 bases between them. This CDR3 spans 15 amino acids. Germline loops: CDR1 MGHRA, CDR2 YSYEKL. The CDR3: CASSPIGTSNYGYTF. CDR3 in DNA: TGCGCCAGCAGCCCTATTGGGACCTCCAACTATGGCTACACCTTC.

The chain combines TRBV28 with TRBJ2-3; 9 nucleotides line up with TRBD2. J was trimmed by 1 base and V by 6 bases; bases with no gene match: 20. Per the germline V gene, CDR1 is MDHEN and CDR2 is SYDVKM. The CDR3 is 20 residues long. The CDR3 nucleotides are TGTGCCAGCAGCCTTGACAGGGTGGCGGGGGGGAAGGAGGGCACAGATACGCAGTATTTT. It codes for CASSLDRVAGGKEGTDTQYF. Full variable domain (remainder filled in from reference TRBV28 and TRBJ2-3): DVKVTQSSRYLVKRTGEKVFLECVQDMDHENMFWYRQDPGLGLRLIYFSYDVKMKEKGDIPEGYSVSREKKERFSLILESASTNQTSMYLCASSLDRVAGGKEGTDTQYFGPGTRLTVL.

This clone appeared a single time. V gene TRBV11-2 combines with J gene TRBJ1-2; tentatively, D is TRBD1 (6 bases). V lost 4 bases to trimming and J lost 4 bases, with 16 bases between them. The CDR3 has 15 amino acids. Germline CDR1 SGHAT, CDR2 FQNNGV. The CDR3 nucleotides read TGTGCCAGCAGCTCGCTGACAGGTGAATCCTATGGCTACACCTTC. Its translation: CASSSLTGESYGYTF.

The chain uses TRBV9 and TRBJ1-6, with a weak D call TRBD1 (5 bases). Trimming cost V 6 bases and J 0 bases, with 10 bases left between them. This CDR3 has 15 residues. Germline CDR1 and CDR2: SGDLS and YYNGEE. This CDR3 reads CASNTGASYNSPLHF. The CDR3 coding sequence is TGTGCCAGCAACACAGGTGCCTCCTATAATTCACCCCTCCACTTT. Complete variable domain (other parts from reference TRBV9 and TRBJ1-6): DSGVTQTPKHLITATGQRVTLRCSPRSGDLSVYWYQQSLDQGLQFLIQYYNGEERAKGNILERFSAQQFPDLHSELNLSSLELGDSALYFCASNTGASYNSPLHFGNGTRLTVT.